One and the same sample provided the 23 T cell receptor beta chains below, sequenced in a study of blood T cells in healthy people across ages. Sample-barcoded 5' priming and a J-beta primer mix drove a second PCR of about 7 to 11 cycles. TCRdb re-called the 5' RACE reads with MiXCR, one entry per CDR3 protein. The profile shows a few hundred thousand distinct CDR3 sequences, roughly half of them singletons. The sample was blood. Receptor source: a man aged 60-69 years in good health.

This clonotype showed up just a few times. The gene calls are TRBV10-3 and TRBJ2-7; 8 nucleotides line up with TRBD2. J gave up 2 bases and V 6 bases, and 3 bases lay outside the gene matches. CDR3 length: 13 residues. Germline V CDR1 and CDR2: ENHRY, SYGVKD. The CDR3 region is CAISGGVPYEQYF. CDR3 nucleotides: TGTGCCATCAGCGGGGGGGTCCCCTACGAGCAGTACTTC.

The chain carries TRBV6-6 and TRBJ2-1, with 9 nucleotides matching TRBD2. V was pared by 2 bases and J by 6 bases, with 8 bases of the junction left unmatched. The CDR3 runs to 16 residues. Germline-derived CDR1 and CDR2 are MNHNY and SVGAGI (reference sequence). CDR3 DNA: TGTGCCAGCAGTTACCCTGGGGGTAGCGGGAGCAATGAGCAGTTCTTC. Its protein is CASSYPGGSGSNEQFF.

The genes are TRBV7-9 and TRBJ1-2, with 7 bases fitting TRBD1. The CDR3 is 15 amino acids. Losses at the gene ends were 4 bases for V and 3 bases for J; bases not matched to a gene: 8. CDR1 and CDR2 from the germline V gene are SEHNR and FQNEAQ (reference sequence). CDR3 sequence reads: CASSSAGQRDYGYTF. CDR3 sequence (DNA): TGTGCCAGCAGCTCCGCGGGACAGCGGGACTATGGCTACACCTTC.

This chain connects TRBV6-4 to TRBJ2-3; 11 bases are a match to TRBD2. The junction had 2 bases not matched to a gene; V was cut back by 2 bases and J by 4 bases. Germline V CDR1 and CDR2: MRHNA, SNTAGT. The CDR3 has 15 residues. The CDR3, as DNA: TGTGCCAGCAGTGACACTAGCGGGGGACCAGATACGCAGTATTTT. Protein: CASSDTSGGPDTQYF.

The chain joins TRBV20-1 to TRBJ2-5; D might be TRBD1 (6 bases). Germline CDR1 is DFQATT and CDR2 is SNEGSKA (reference sequence). The CDR3 runs 14 residues. V lost 6 bases and J lost 3, with 17 bases in between. CDR3 protein: CSAEGHRREETQYF. CDR3 DNA sequence: TGCAGTGCAGAGGGACACCGGCGGGAAGAGACCCAGTACTTC.

The chain joins TRBV5-5 to TRBJ2-1; D might be TRBD1 or TRBD2, each matching 6 bases. Near its end, the DNA agrees better with TRBJ2-7, so the J call may be wrong. The CDR3 is 14 residues long. Germline V gene lookup returns CDR1 SGHKS and CDR2 YYEKEE (reference sequence). In nucleotides, the CDR3 is TGTGCCAGCAGCCGAGGGGGGAGAGCCTACGAGCAGTACTTC. It encodes CASSRGGRAYEQYF.

This clonotype has more than one count but fewer than ten. The CDR3 region is CASSYRLGTGSEQYF. The CDR3 region has the DNA TGTGCCAGCAGTTATCGGCTTGGGACAGGGTCCGAGCAGTACTTC. J is TRBJ2-7 and V is TRBV6-5, with 9 bases matching TRBD1. The CDR3 sequence is 15 residues long. Germline loops: CDR1 MNHEY, CDR2 SVGAGI. The V and J ends lost 3 bases and 6 bases, in that order; junction bases with no gene match: 9.

This clonotype was counted once. The CDR3 coding sequence is TGCAGTGCTAGAGACCCAAACAGCGGGAGAACCTACGAGCAGTACTTC. Residues: CSARDPNSGRTYEQYF. This chain joins TRBV20-1 and TRBJ2-1, with TRBD2 matching over 8 bases. The J call may be mistaken, given a closer DNA end match to TRBJ2-7. The CDR3 extends over 16 amino acids. Germline lookup yields CDR1 DFQATT and CDR2 SNEGSKA (reference sequence).

J is TRBJ2-5 and V is TRBV12-3 or TRBV12-4; 7 positions match TRBD2. The V and J ends lost 5 bases and 4 bases, in that order; junction bases with no gene match: 7. The CDR3 has 14 residues. CDR3 amino acids: CASSRGSGGETQYF. DNA for the CDR3: TGTGCCAGCAGTCGGGGGTCGGGGGGAGAGACCCAGTACTTC.

The chain uses TRBV6-6 and TRBJ2-5; 7 nucleotides agree with TRBD2. The CDR3 loop spans 15 amino acids. Per germline, CDR1 MNHNY and CDR2 SVGAGI (reference sequence). The J segment lost 3 bases and the V segment lost 2 bases, leaving 6 bases of the junction unmatched. Here the CDR3 DNA reads TGTGCCAGCAGTTACCCCTCTAGCGGAAAAGAGACCCAGTACTTC. Translating gives CASSYPSSGKETQYF.

This clonotype was detected once. This rearrangement joins TRBV6-2 or TRBV6-3 to TRBJ1-1; D not resolved. In germline, CDR1 is MNHEY, CDR2 SVGEGT. This CDR3 is 12 amino acids long. Trimming left V 2 bases short and J 10 bases short, with 11 bases between. The CDR3 sequence is CASSYVRDRAFF. CDR3 DNA sequence: TGTGCCAGCAGTTACGTGAGGGATCGAGCTTTCTTT.

This clonotype showed up just a few times. The chain employs TRBV20-1 and TRBJ2-1, with 14 bases aligning to TRBD2. The V and J ends lost 1 base and 12 bases, in that order; junction bases with no gene match: 11. The CDR3 is made up of 16 amino acids. CDR1 is DFQATT and CDR2 is SNEGSKA in the germline V gene (reference sequence). In DNA, the CDR3 is TGCAGTGCTAGAGGCAGGGGACTAGCGGGAGTAAGTGCGCAGTTCTTC. It translates to CSARGRGLAGVSAQFF.

V is TRBV12-3 or TRBV12-4 and J is TRBJ2-7; no reliable D call. The CDR3 has 13 residues. V was cut by 5 bases and J by 6 bases, with 14 bases left in between. This chain's CDR3 is CASSPYYGVEQYF. DNA of the CDR3: TGTGCCAGCAGTCCCTACTATGGGGTCGAGCAGTACTTC.

The CDR3 nucleotides read TGCAGTGCTAGAGACAGGGACCATTACAATGAGCAGTACTTC. The encoded protein is CSARDRDHYNEQYF. The chain carries TRBV20-1 and TRBJ2-1, with D perhaps assigned TRBD1 or TRBD2 (5 bases each). The J call may not be correct, given that the DNA end is closer to TRBJ2-7. The CDR3 has 14 residues. CDR1 and CDR2 (germline): DFQATT, SNEGSKA (reference sequence).

The genes are TRBV29-1 and TRBJ2-4; D remains ambiguous. This CDR3 contains 10 residues. In germline, CDR1 is SQVTM, CDR2 ANQGSEA. Deletions cut 4 bases from V and 13 bases from J, with 11 bases between. CDR3 nucleotides: TGCAGCGTTGGGTACAATGAGCAGTACTTC. It encodes CSVGYNEQYF.

This clonotype was seen just once. This sequence joins TRBV20-1 and TRBJ2-1; 7 bases match TRBD1. CDR1 is DFQATT, CDR2 SNEGSKA, per germline (reference sequence). The CDR3 is made up of 14 amino acids. V trimming: 1 base; J trimming: 6 bases; junction bases outside the gene matches: 6. CDR3 in amino acids: CSARGDRVINEQFF. The CDR3 DNA reads as TGCAGTGCTAGAGGAGACAGGGTTATCAATGAGCAGTTCTTC.

This rearrangement joins TRBV7-2 to TRBJ2-1; no reliable D call. Trimming left V 5 bases short and J 8 bases short, with 16 bases between. The germline V gene encodes CDR1 SGHTA and CDR2 FQGNSA. The CDR3 length is 14 residues. The CDR3 DNA sequence: TGTGCCAGCAGCCCCAATTGGCCTACGGATGAGCAGTTCTTC. Protein sequence: CASSPNWPTDEQFF.

This clonotype has only one observation. The chain uses TRBV9 and TRBJ1-1; 10 bases map to TRBD1. With V trimmed by 2 bases and J by 3 bases, 4 bases remained unmatched. The CDR3 contains 15 residues. Germline assignment: CDR1 SGDLS and CDR2 YYNGEE. CDR3 amino acids: CASSVYGTGDTEAFF. The CDR3 DNA follows: TGTGCCAGCAGCGTCTACGGGACAGGGGACACTGAAGCTTTCTTT.

This clonotype has just a few counts. The rearrangement uses TRBV29-1 and TRBJ2-1, with 7 bases fitting TRBD2. Germline CDR1 SQVTM, CDR2 ANQGSEA. V gave up 7 bases and J gave up 0 bases; unmatched junction bases: 12. The CDR3 is made up of 16 amino acids. CDR3 nucleotide sequence: TGCAGCGCTGCGGGGAGGGACGGAAGCTCCTACAATGAGCAGTTCTTC. This codes for CSAAGRDGSSYNEQFF.

This clonotype was detected once. This chain joins TRBV10-3 and TRBJ2-4, with 9 bases fitting TRBD2. The DNA matches TRBJ2-7 better at its end, which makes the J call doubtful. In germline, CDR1 is ENHRY, CDR2 SYGVKD. The CDR3 is made up of 17 amino acids. The CDR3 reads CAISESGAGGQRSEQYF. CDR3 nucleotides: TGTGCCATCAGTGAGTCTGGGGCGGGAGGGCAAAGATCCGAGCAGTACTTC.

This chain connects TRBV20-1 to TRBJ2-1, with D maybe TRBD2 (6 bases). CDR3 length: 15 residues. Germline CDR1 and CDR2: DFQATT and SNEGSKA (reference sequence). V lost 0 bases, J lost 2 bases, and 11 bases lay in between. The CDR3 is CSARDSGLPYNEQFF. In nucleotides, the CDR3 is TGCAGTGCTAGAGATTCGGGACTGCCCTACAATGAGCAGTTCTTC.

This clonotype occurred a few times. V is TRBV7-2 and J is TRBJ2-5; D is perhaps TRBD1 (7 bases). Trimming took 3 bases from V and 1 from J, leaving 12 bases between them. This CDR3 has 15 amino acids. Germline CDR1 is SGHTA and CDR2 is FQGNSA. CDR3 amino acids: CASSLGGQLQETQYF. Written as DNA, the CDR3 is TGTGCCAGCAGCTTGGGGGGACAGCTCCAAGAGACCCAGTACTTC.

V usage is TRBV7-9 and J usage is TRBJ1-2; TRBD1 aligns across 7 bases. CDR1 SEHNR and CDR2 FQNEAQ come from the germline V gene (reference sequence). CDR3 length: 14 amino acids. V was pared by 5 bases and J by 2 bases, with 5 bases of the junction left unmatched. The CDR3 DNA reads TGTGCCAGCAGCGACGGACAGGCGAACTATGGCTACACCTTC. Protein sequence: CASSDGQANYGYTF.